The next 11 T cell receptor beta chains were all read from a single sample in a study of blood T cells in healthy people across ages. The authors ran a second PCR of roughly 6 to 12 cycles using a sample-barcoded 5' primer and a J-beta primer mix. One entry per CDR3 protein, called by TCRdb with MiXCR from the 5' RACE reads. The repertoire holds about 930,000 distinct CDR3 sequences, with 29% as singletons. The sample was also reused in another study, on T cells of mothers and their children.

The sample was blood. These receptors all stem from a middle-aged woman in good health.

This clonotype has just a few counts. A read error may be the cause here, since a much bigger clone is one base away. The chain carries TRBV7-3 and TRBJ2-1; D may be TRBD1 or TRBD2 (5 bases each). The V and J ends lost 0 bases and 2 bases respectively, with 8 bases between them. The germline CDR1 and CDR2 sequences are SGHTA and FQGTGA. This CDR3 has 15 amino acids. The CDR3 protein is CASSLTGPPYNEQFF. CDR3 nucleotides: TGTGCCAGCAGCTTAACGGGACCACCCTACAATGAGCAGTTCTTC.

In its sample, this clonotype was seen many times. The chain employs TRBV29-1 and TRBJ2-7, with 9 nucleotides matching TRBD1. The CDR3 is made up of 14 amino acids. Germline CDR1 SQVTM, CDR2 ANQGSEA. J gave up 0 bases and V 2 bases, and 2 bases lay outside the gene matches. The CDR3 reads CSVERGQGSYEQYF. The DNA for the CDR3 is TGCAGCGTTGAACGGGGACAGGGCTCCTACGAGCAGTACTTC.

The table lists this clonotype with a few counts. In nucleotides, the CDR3 is TGTGCCAGCAGCCCCCTCTTGGGGGACAAAAACATTCAGTACTTC. Translated: CASSPLLGDKNIQYF. The J gene is TRBJ2-4, the V gene TRBV11-2, with D perhaps assigned TRBD1 or TRBD2 (5 bases each). Trimming left V 5 bases short and J 3 bases short, with 14 bases between. CDR1 and CDR2 from the germline V gene are SGHAT and FQNNGV. The CDR3 sequence is 15 residues long.

Concerning this clonotype: A much bigger clone sits one base away, suggesting this may be a read error. This rearrangement joins TRBV6-5 to TRBJ1-1; D remains unclear. CDR1 and CDR2 (germline): MNHEY, SVGAGI. V shed 2 bases and J shed 3 bases, with 10 bases lying between them. The CDR3 covers 14 residues. The CDR3 nucleotides read TGTGCCAGCAGTTACGAACAGACCGACACTGAAGCTTTCTTT. Protein: CASSYEQTDTEAFF.

This clonotype showed up just a few times. CDR3 DNA sequence: TGTGCCAGCAGCTTAGATGGGGCGGGGGGAACAGATACGCAGTATTTT. This sequence encodes CASSLDGAGGTDTQYF. The chain is built from TRBV7-2 and TRBJ2-3; 8 bases are a match to TRBD2. The trim removed 1 base at V and 3 bases at J, leaving 6 bases unmatched. This CDR3 contains 16 residues. CDR1 is SGHTA and CDR2 is FQGNSA in the germline V gene.

This clonotype was seen a handful of times. Here the CDR3 reads CSVVQQGYEQYF. The CDR3, as DNA: TGCAGCGTTGTTCAACAGGGCTACGAGCAGTACTTC. The genes are TRBV29-1 and TRBJ2-7, with D tentatively TRBD1 (6 bases). V dropped 4 bases and J dropped 3 bases, with 10 bases sitting between them. CDR3 length: 12 residues. Germline-derived CDR1 and CDR2 are SQVTM and ANQGSEA.

The genes are TRBV5-5 and TRBJ1-6, with D unclear. Deletions cut 6 bases from V and 8 bases from J, with 21 bases between. The CDR3 is 16 amino acids. Germline CDR1 and CDR2: SGHKS and YYEKEE (reference sequence). This CDR3 reads CASTAKERVAHSPLHF. The CDR3 bases are TGTGCCAGCACGGCGAAGGAAAGGGTGGCCCATTCACCCCTCCACTTT.

This chain uses TRBV25-1 with TRBJ2-6, with D possibly matching TRBD1 (5 bases). CDR1 and CDR2 (germline): MGHDK, SYGVNS. V was trimmed by 5 bases and J by 0 bases, leaving 17 bases between them. CDR3 size: 18 residues. CDR3 residues: CASSSVAGSGSGANVLTF. As DNA, the CDR3 is TGTGCCAGCAGTAGCGTGGCAGGGTCTGGCTCTGGGGCCAACGTCCTGACTTTC.

The rearrangement joins TRBV4-2 to TRBJ2-1; 7 positions agree with TRBD2. This CDR3 is 18 amino acids long. Germline V gene lookup returns CDR1 LGHNA and CDR2 YNFKEQ. Trimming cost V 0 bases and J 1 base; bases outside gene matches: 9. As DNA, the CDR3 is TGTGCCAGCAGCCAAGAACCTGGGTCTAGCGGATCCTACAATGAGCAGTTCTTC. Translation gives CASSQEPGSSGSYNEQFF.

Remarks on this clonotype: Given a much more abundant clone one base away, this may be a read error. This chain joins TRBV7-2 and TRBJ2-4; a weak D match, TRBD2 (7 bases). The CDR3 spans 15 residues. Looked up from germline, CDR1 is SGHTA and CDR2 is FQGNSA. CDR3 nucleotide sequence: TGTGCCGGCAGCTTAGGGGGGGCAGCCAAAAACATTCAGTACTTC. Translation: CAGSLGGAAKNIQYF.

This clonotype was counted only a few times. The V gene is TRBV12-3 or TRBV12-4, the J gene TRBJ1-5, with a weak D call TRBD1 (5 bases). Trimming took off 3 bases at V and 6 bases at J, with 12 bases between the two ends. The CDR3 extends over 14 amino acids. CDR3 sequence reads: CASSFGGDGQPQHF. The CDR3 DNA reads TGTGCCAGCAGTTTTGGGGGGGACGGTCAGCCCCAGCATTTT.